This TCR beta chain came from a study of CD8 T cells in ankylosing spondylitis. As for this clonotype: What it binds is unknown.

With molecular barcodes, quantitative 5'-RACE was used to make the TCR beta libraries. MiXCR, run by TCRdb on the 5' RACE reads, gives a single entry per CDR3 protein. Of some 200,000 distinct CDR3 sequences in the sample, 9.5% to 15% were seen once. Overall study findings and caveats: Disease-linked clones, CD8+, were relatively rare in peripheral blood. Earlier studies detected some motif variants in reactive arthritis synovial fluid and blood. Within ankylosing spondylitis blood, a TCR beta motif made up of roughly eight highly homologous variants appeared to be characteristic.

The source is a male donor with ankylosing spondylitis or in good health (not recorded which). The sequencing input was blood, either unsorted or a sorted T cell fraction (not recorded which).

The CDR3 DNA reads TGTGCCAGCAGTGAGATGTCTCACGGCATTCAGTACTTC. Its protein is CASSEMSHGIQYF. V gene TRBV2 combines with J gene TRBJ2-4; D is uncertain. V dropped 3 bases and J dropped 9 bases, with 12 bases sitting between them. Germline-derived CDR1 and CDR2 are SNHLY and FYNNEI. This CDR3 spans 13 amino acids.